This entry describes one TCR beta chain. Antigen specificity is unknown. The beta constant-region primer was an equimolar mix of two oligonucleotides covering TRBC1 and TRBC2. Ligated cDNA was amplified by four rounds of PCR with nested alpha and beta constant-region primers and SP2. TCRdb ran MiXCR on the UMI-ligation and nested PCR reads and lists one entry per CDR3 protein. The sample has some 82,000 distinct CDR3 sequences, about 8.2% seen once. The sample belongs to a study of naive and memory T cell subsets. Study results and limitations: Findings for naive and memory subsets could not be checked against ground truth.

Germline CDR1 is SGHVS and CDR2 is FNYEAQ. The ends were cut back, 5 bases at V and 2 bases at J, with 17 bases in the middle. The CDR3 has 16 amino acids. Cells stained for CD3, CD4, CD8, CD45RA and CD27 were sorted into four subsets. The source is a human donor in good health. The chain links TRBV7-6 to TRBJ2-3, with D possibly matching TRBD2 (5 bases). The sequencing sample was made of naive CD8+ T cells from blood. The CDR3 coding sequence is TGTGCCAGCAGCGATCTCCGCGGGCCCGACACAGATACGCAGTATTTT. Its translation: CASSDLRGPDTDTQYF. The full variable domain, its missing parts supplied by reference TRBV7-6 and TRBJ2-3, is GAGVSQSPRYKVTKRGQDVALRCDPISGHVSLYWYRQALGQGPEFLTYFNYEAQQDKSGLPNDRFSAERPEGSISTLTIQRTEQRDSAMYRCASSDLRGPDTDTQYFGPGTRLTVL.